This T cell receptor (beta chain) was obtained from a study of sequential checkpoint blockade in melanoma. Study overall: Randomization was 1:1 between first-line nivolumab→ipilimumab and ipilimumab→nivolumab. Each arm's sequence ended with maintenance nivolumab.

Treatment here: randomized to nivolumab then ipilimumab (arm A) or the reverse (arm B). None of the patients previously received DNA-damaging chemotherapy. Live CD3+CD8+ CD19− CD56− cells were sorted from PBMCs. Sequencing used immunoSEQ multiplex PCR; TCRdb keeps in-frame clones, though not all of them. The data show tens of thousands of clones, about four fifths seen once. Germline V gives CDR1 MDHEN, CDR2 SYDVKM. The CDR3 is 14 residues long. The V end lost 3 bases, the J end lost 0 bases, and 8 bases lay between the germline ends. The sequence was obtained from a human donor with melanoma. The sequenced sample was CD8+ T cells sorted from blood (inferred from file names), obtained from a patient given nivolumab and ipilimumab in sequence. The chain recombines TRBV28 with TRBJ1-2, with D hard to call. This chain's CDR3 is CASSFWGANYGYTF. CDR3 DNA: TGTGCCAGCAGTTTTTGGGGAGCTAACTATGGCTACACCTTC.